This entry concerns a single TCR beta chain. This sample was taken from a study of blood T cell repertoires in COVID-19. Across the study: Nucleic acid was either cDNA or gDNA, and it came from T cells, B-cell-depleted T cells, or PBMCs.

There are 15 residues in the CDR3. The V gene end was trimmed by 5 bases and the J gene end by 1 base; junction bases not matched to a gene: 1. Per germline, CDR1 MDHEN and CDR2 SYDVKM. The assay was immunoSEQ multiplex PCR, and TCRdb's table has in-frame clones only and misses some. The sample lists 300,000 to 450,000 clones, over 75% seen once, with roughly 1% in the top ten. The chain combines TRBV28 with TRBJ2-1; 11 bases match TRBD2. This clonotype was obtained from a man aged 18 to 35 who had recovered from COVID-19. The specimen sequenced was PBMCs or T cells enriched from blood (not recorded which). CDR3 region: CASSPSGRSYNEQFF. For the CDR3, the DNA is TGTGCCAGCAGTCCTAGCGGGAGGTCCTACAATGAGCAGTTCTTC.